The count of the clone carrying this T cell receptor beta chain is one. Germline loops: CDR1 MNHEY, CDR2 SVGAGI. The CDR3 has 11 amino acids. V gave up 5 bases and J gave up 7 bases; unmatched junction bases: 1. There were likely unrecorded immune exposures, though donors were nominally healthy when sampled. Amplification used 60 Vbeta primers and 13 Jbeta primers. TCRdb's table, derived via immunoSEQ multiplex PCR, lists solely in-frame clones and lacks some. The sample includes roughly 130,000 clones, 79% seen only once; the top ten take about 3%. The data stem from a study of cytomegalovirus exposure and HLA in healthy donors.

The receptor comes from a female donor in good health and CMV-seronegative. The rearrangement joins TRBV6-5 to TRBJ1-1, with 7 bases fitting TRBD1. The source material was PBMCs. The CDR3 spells CASSRQGEAFF. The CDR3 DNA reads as TGTGCCAGCAGTCGACAGGGTGAAGCTTTCTTT.